A selection of T cell receptor beta chains follows, all from one sample in a study of blood T cell repertoires in COVID-19. TCRdb's table, derived via immunoSEQ multiplex PCR, lists solely in-frame clones and lacks some. Of fewer than 250,000 clones in the sample, 90% were seen once. Sequenced material: peripheral blood. The origin of the receptors is a man between 25 and 39 years old with COVID-19, enrolled during active disease. CDR3s include the opening cysteine and the closing phenylalanine or tryptophan. The order of the fields is V gene, clone size, J gene, D gene, CDR3 protein, CDR3 DNA. The D gene is left open where the match is weak. Expanded clones are given a class, and other clones once, few, many or no size at all.

TRBV28,NA,TRBJ1-3,NA,CASSSGQITNTIYF,TGTGCCAGCAGTTCCGGACAGATTACGAACACCATATATTTT
TRBV27,NA,TRBJ1-6,NA,CASRQNQGFHSPLHF,TGTGCCAGCAGACAGAATCAGGGATTTCATTCACCCCTCCACTTT
TRBV5-4,NA,TRBJ2-3,TRBD1,CASSWDRGHTDTQYF,TGTGCCAGCAGCTGGGACAGGGGGCACACAGATACGCAGTATTTT
TRBV19,NA,TRBJ1-2,TRBD1,CASTKGSGGLSGYTF,TGTGCCAGTACAAAAGGGTCAGGGGGCTTAAGTGGCTACACCTTC
TRBV19,NA,TRBJ2-7,NA,CASSAAGDLSSYEQYF,TGTGCCAGTAGTGCAGCAGGGGACCTTAGCTCCTACGAGCAGTACTTC
TRBV14,NA,TRBJ1-1,NA,CASSFTGRNTEAFF,TGTGCCAGCAGCTTTACCGGGAGGAACACTGAAGCTTTCTTT
TRBV28,NA,TRBJ1-1,NA,CASGYRDTEAFF,TGTGCCAGCGGATACAGGGATACTGAAGCTTTCTTT
TRBV28,NA,TRBJ1-4,NA,CASSSPSFRGGRGEKLFF,TGTGCCAGCAGTTCCCCCTCATTCAGGGGAGGGCGGGGTGAAAAACTGTTTTTT
TRBV28,NA,TRBJ2-7,TRBD1,CASSFEVQGGEQYF,TGTGCCAGCAGTTTTGAAGTACAGGGGGGCGAGCAGTACTTC
TRBV27,NA,TRBJ1-5,TRBD1,CASSLSIQGAIGNQPQHF,TGTGCCAGCAGTTTATCGATACAGGGGGCGATCGGCAATCAGCCCCAGCATTTT
TRBV3-1/TRBV3-2,NA,TRBJ1-3,NA,CASSRKPGLLFSGNTIYF,TGTGCCAGCAGCCGAAAACCGGGACTACTTTTCTCTGGAAACACCATATATTTT
TRBV4-1,NA,TRBJ2-2,TRBD2,CASSQEAGGQGGELFF,TGCGCCAGCAGCCAAGAGGCGGGGGGGCAGGGCGGGGAGCTGTTTTTT
TRBV10-3,NA,TRBJ2-7,TRBD1,CAISVGDRDYEQYF,TGTGCCATCAGTGTCGGGGACAGGGACTACGAGCAGTACTTC
TRBV5-1,NA,TRBJ2-5,TRBD2,CASGRGESQETQYF,TGCGCCAGCGGACGGGGGGAGAGTCAAGAGACCCAGTACTTC
TRBV29-1,once,TRBJ1-3,TRBD1,CSVGGTGSGNTIYF,TGCAGCGTTGGAGGGACAGGCTCTGGAAACACCATATATTTT
TRBV7-3,NA,TRBJ1-2,TRBD1,CASSSYRDRGSYGYTF,TGTGCCAGCAGCTCATACCGGGACAGGGGTTCCTATGGCTACACCTTC
TRBV5-1,NA,TRBJ2-5,TRBD2,CASSLVFWASGGQETQYF,TGCGCCAGCAGCTTGGTTTTCTGGGCTAGCGGGGGACAAGAGACCCAGTACTTC
TRBV6-5,once,TRBJ2-2,NA,CASSWSTEDNTGELFF,TGTGCCAGCAGTTGGTCGACAGAAGATAACACCGGGGAGCTGTTTTTT
TRBV27,NA,TRBJ1-5,TRBD1,CASSPGTGSYSNQPQHF,TGTGCCAGCAGTCCGGGGACAGGGAGCTATAGCAATCAGCCCCAGCATTTT
TRBV14,NA,TRBJ2-7,NA,CASSQRYQGTEQYF,TGTGCCAGCAGCCAAAGGTACCAGGGGACCGAGCAGTACTTC
TRBV2,NA,TRBJ1-2,NA,CASRGGGTAYGYTF,TGTGCCAGCAGGGGAGGCGGGACGGCTTATGGCTACACCTTC
TRBV3-1/TRBV3-2,NA,TRBJ1-5,TRBD1,CASSQDSQGVQPQHF,TGTGCCAGCAGCCAAGATTCGCAGGGGGTACAGCCCCAGCATTTT
TRBV4-1,once,TRBJ2-1,TRBD2,CASSQDGPSTSGRASEQFF,TGCGCCAGCAGCCAAGACGGGCCCTCGACTAGCGGGAGGGCCAGTGAGCAGTTCTTC
TRBV9,NA,TRBJ2-7,TRBD1,CASSPRQDRDEQYF,TGTGCCAGCAGCCCCCGACAGGACAGGGACGAGCAGTACTTC
TRBV4-2,NA,TRBJ1-2,NA,CASSQERAADGYGYTF,TGTGCCAGCAGCCAAGAAAGAGCAGCGGACGGCTATGGCTACACCTTC
TRBV9,NA,TRBJ2-1,TRBD2,CASSGLAGVGSYNEQFF,TGTGCCAGCAGCGGCCTAGCGGGAGTCGGCTCCTACAATGAGCAGTTCTTC
TRBV24-1,NA,TRBJ2-5,TRBD2,CATSDWSSGRGETQYF,TGTGCCACCAGTGATTGGTCTAGCGGGAGGGGGGAGACCCAGTACTTC
TRBV7-3,NA,TRBJ2-2,TRBD2,CASSLLREGGELFF,TGTGCCAGCAGCTTACTCAGGGAGGGCGGGGAGCTGTTTTTT
TRBV27,once,TRBJ1-2,NA,CASSLSRQGKGYTF,TGTGCCAGCAGTTTATCGAGGCAGGGGAAAGGCTACACCTTC
TRBV27,NA,TRBJ2-2,TRBD2,CASRPLLAATNTGELFF,TGTGCCAGCAGACCCCTACTAGCGGCTACGAACACCGGGGAGCTGTTTTTT